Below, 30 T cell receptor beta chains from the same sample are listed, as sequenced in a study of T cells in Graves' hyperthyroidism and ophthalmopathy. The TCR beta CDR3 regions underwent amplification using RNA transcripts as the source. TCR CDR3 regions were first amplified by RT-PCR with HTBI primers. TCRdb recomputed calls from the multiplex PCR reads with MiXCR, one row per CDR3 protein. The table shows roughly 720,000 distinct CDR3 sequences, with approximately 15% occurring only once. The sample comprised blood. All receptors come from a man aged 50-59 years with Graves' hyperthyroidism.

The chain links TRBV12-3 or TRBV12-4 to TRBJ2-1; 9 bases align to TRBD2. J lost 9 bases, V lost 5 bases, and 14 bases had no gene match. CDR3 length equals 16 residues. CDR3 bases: TGTGCCAGCAGTCGCCATCTAGCGGGATTTAGCGGTGAGCAGTTCTTC. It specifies CASSRHLAGFSGEQFF.

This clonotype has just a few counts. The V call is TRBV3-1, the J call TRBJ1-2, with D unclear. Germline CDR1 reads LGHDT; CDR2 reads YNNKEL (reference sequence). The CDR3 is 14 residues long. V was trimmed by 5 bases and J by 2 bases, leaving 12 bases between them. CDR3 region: CASSVKNLNYGYTF. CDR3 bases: TGTGCCAGCAGCGTGAAAAATTTAAACTATGGCTACACCTTC.

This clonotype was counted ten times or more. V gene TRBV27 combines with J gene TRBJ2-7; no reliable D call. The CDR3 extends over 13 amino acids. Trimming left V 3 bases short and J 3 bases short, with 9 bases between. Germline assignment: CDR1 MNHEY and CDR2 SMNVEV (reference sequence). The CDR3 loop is CASSFGSRYEQYF. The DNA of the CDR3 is TGTGCCAGCAGTTTTGGCAGCCGCTACGAGCAGTACTTC.

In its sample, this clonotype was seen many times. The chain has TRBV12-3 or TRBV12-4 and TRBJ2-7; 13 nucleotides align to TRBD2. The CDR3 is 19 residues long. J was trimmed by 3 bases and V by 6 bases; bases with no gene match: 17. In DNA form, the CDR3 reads TGTGCCAGCAGCCGTAGAGGGACTAGCGGGGAGGGCATAATCTACGAGCAGTACTTC. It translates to CASSRRGTSGEGIIYEQYF.

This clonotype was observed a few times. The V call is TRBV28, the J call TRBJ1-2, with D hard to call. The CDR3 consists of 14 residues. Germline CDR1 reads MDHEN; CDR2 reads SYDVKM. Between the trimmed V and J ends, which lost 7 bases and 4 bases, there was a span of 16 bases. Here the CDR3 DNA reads TGTGCCAGCAAAGGGTGGGAAAAAGCCTATGGCTACACCTTC. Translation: CASKGWEKAYGYTF.

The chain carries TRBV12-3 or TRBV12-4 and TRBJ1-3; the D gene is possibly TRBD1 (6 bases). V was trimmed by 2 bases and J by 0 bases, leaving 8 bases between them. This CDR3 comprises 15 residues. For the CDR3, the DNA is TGTGCCAGCAGTTTAAACAGGGCCTCTGGAAACACCATATATTTT. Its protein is CASSLNRASGNTIYF.

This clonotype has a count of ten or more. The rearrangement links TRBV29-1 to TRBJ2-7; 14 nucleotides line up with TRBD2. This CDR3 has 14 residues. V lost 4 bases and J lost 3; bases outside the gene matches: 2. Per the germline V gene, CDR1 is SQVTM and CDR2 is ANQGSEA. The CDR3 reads CSVGTSGRYYEQYF. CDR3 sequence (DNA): TGCAGCGTTGGGACTAGCGGGAGGTACTACGAGCAGTACTTC.

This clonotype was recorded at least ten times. CDR3 sequence (DNA): TGCGCCAGCAGCTGGGGACAGGGATCTGAAGCTTTCTTT. Its translation: CASSWGQGSEAFF. The V gene is TRBV5-1, the J gene TRBJ1-1, with 9 bases that match TRBD1. V lost 3 bases and J lost 6; bases outside the gene matches: 3. The CDR3 consists of 13 residues. Germline V gene lookup returns CDR1 SGHRS and CDR2 YFSETQ.

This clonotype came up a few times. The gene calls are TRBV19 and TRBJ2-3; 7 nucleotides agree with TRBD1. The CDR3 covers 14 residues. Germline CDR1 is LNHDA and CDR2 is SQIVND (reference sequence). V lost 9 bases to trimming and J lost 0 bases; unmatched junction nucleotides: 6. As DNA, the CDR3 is TGTGCCAGCCAGGGGGTCCTAAGCACAGATACGCAGTATTTT. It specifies CASQGVLSTDTQYF.

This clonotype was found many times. The CDR3: CASIVNSGSSTDTQYF. The CDR3 bases are TGTGCCAGTATTGTGAATAGCGGATCTAGCACAGATACGCAGTATTTT. The rearrangement links TRBV19 to TRBJ2-3; TRBD2 might be the D (6 bases). V lost 7 bases, J lost 0 bases, and 17 bases lay in between. The germline gives CDR1 LNHDA, CDR2 SQIVND (reference sequence). There are 16 residues in the CDR3.

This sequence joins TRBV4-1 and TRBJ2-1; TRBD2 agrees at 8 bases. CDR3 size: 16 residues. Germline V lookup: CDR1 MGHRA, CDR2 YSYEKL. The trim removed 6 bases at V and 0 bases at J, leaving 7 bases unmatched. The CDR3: CASRQTSGSSYNEQFF. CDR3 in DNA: TGCGCCAGCAGGCAGACGAGCGGGAGCTCCTACAATGAGCAGTTCTTC.

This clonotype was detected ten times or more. CDR3 residues: CASSQGPGQEGETQYF. The CDR3 DNA reads as TGTGCCAGCAGCCAAGGCCCGGGACAGGAGGGGGAGACCCAGTACTTC. The chain has TRBV3-1 and TRBJ2-5; TRBD1 matches 8 bases. The germline CDR1 and CDR2 sequences are LGHDT and YNNKEL (reference sequence). V dropped 1 base and J dropped 5; count of bases not matched to a gene: 9. This CDR3 has 16 residues.

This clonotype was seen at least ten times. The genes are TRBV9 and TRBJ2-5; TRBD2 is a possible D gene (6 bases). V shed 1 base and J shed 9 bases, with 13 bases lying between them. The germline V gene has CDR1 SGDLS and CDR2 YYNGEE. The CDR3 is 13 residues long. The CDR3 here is CASSVYVTGAQYF. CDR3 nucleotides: TGTGCCAGCAGCGTATATGTTACGGGGGCCCAGTACTTC.

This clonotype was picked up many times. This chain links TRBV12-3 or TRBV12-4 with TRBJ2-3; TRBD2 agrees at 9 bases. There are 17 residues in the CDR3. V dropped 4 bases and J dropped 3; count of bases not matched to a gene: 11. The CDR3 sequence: CASSSTRAGGATDTQYF. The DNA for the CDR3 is TGTGCCAGCAGTTCCACCCGAGCGGGAGGAGCAACAGATACGCAGTATTTT.

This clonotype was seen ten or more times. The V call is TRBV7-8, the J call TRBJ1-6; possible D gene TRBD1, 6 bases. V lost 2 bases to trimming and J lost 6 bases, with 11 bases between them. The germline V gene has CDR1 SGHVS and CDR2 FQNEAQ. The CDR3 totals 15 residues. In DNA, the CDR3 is TGTGCCAGCAGCTTACAAGGGGGATTTAATTCACCCCTCCACTTT. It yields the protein CASSLQGGFNSPLHF.

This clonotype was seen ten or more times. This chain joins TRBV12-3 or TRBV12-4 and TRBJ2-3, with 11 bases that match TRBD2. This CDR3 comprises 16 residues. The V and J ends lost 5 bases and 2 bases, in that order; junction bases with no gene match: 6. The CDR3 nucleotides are TGTGCCAGCAGTCGAGTAGCGGGAGGGCTCACAGATACGCAGTATTTT. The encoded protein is CASSRVAGGLTDTQYF.

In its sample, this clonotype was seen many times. Here the CDR3 DNA reads TGTGCCATCACCCCGACAGAAACGAACACTGAAGCTTTCTTT. It codes for CAITPTETNTEAFF. V and J are TRBV10-3 and TRBJ1-1; D perhaps matches TRBD1 (5 bases). This CDR3 is 14 amino acids long. The V end was cut by 7 bases, the J end by 1 base, with 13 bases between. Germline V gives CDR1 ENHRY, CDR2 SYGVKD.

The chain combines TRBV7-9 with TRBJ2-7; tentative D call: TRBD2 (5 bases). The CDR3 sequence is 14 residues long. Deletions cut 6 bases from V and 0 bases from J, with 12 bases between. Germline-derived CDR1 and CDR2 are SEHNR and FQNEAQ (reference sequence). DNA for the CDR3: TGTGCCAGCAGTCACCGGGAAAACTCCTACGAGCAGTACTTC. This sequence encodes CASSHRENSYEQYF. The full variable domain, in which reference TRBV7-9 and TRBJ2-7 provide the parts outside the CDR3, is DTGVSQNPRHKITKRGQNVTFRCDPISEHNRLYWYRQTLGQGPEFLTYFQNEAQLEKSRLLSDRFSAERPKGSFSTLEIQRTEQGDSAMYLCASSHRENSYEQYFGPGTRLTVT.

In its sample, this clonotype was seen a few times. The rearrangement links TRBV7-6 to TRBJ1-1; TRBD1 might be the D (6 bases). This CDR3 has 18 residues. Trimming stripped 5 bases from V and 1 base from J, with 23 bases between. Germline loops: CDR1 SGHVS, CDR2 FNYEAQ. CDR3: CASSRSDMGGGRNTEAFF. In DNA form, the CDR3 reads TGTGCCAGCAGCCGATCGGACATGGGGGGCGGAAGGAACACTGAAGCTTTCTTT. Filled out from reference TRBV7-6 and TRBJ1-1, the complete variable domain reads GAGVSQSPRYKVTKRGQDVALRCDPISGHVSLYWYRQALGQGPEFLTYFNYEAQQDKSGLPNDRFSAERPEGSISTLTIQRTEQRDSAMYRCASSRSDMGGGRNTEAFFGQGTRLTVV.

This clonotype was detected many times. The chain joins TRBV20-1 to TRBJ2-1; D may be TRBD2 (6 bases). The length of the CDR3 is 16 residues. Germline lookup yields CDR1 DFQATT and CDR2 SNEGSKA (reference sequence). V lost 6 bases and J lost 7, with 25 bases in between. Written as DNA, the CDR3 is TGCAGTGCCCAGGGCCCCCTAGCGTCGCAAGTGAATGAGCAGTTCTTC. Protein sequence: CSAQGPLASQVNEQFF.

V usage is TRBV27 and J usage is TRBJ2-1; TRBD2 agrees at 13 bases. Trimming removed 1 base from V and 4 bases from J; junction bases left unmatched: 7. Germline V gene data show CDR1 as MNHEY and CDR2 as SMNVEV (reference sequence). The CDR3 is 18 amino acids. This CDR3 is CASSLLGLAGERYNEQFF. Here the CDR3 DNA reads TGTGCCAGCAGTTTATTAGGACTAGCGGGAGAGCGGTACAATGAGCAGTTCTTC.

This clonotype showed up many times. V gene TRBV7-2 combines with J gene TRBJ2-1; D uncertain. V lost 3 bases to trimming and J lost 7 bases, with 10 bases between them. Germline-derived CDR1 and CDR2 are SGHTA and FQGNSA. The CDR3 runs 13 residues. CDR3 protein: CASSFFDLNEQFF. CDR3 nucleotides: TGTGCCAGCAGCTTCTTCGATCTAAATGAGCAGTTCTTC.

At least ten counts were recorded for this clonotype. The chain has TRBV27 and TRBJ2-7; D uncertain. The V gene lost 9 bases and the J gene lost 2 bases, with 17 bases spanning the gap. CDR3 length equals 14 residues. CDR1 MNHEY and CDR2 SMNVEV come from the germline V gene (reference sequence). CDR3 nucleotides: TGTGCCAGTAAAATTACGACAACCACCTACGAGCAGTACTTC. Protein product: CASKITTTTYEQYF.

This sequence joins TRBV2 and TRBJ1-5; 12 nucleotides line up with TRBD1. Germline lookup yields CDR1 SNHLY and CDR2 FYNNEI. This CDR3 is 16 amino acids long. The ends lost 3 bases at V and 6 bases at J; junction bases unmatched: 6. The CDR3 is CASSDIGTGGTQPQHF. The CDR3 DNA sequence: TGTGCCAGCAGTGATATTGGGACAGGGGGCACTCAGCCCCAGCATTTT.

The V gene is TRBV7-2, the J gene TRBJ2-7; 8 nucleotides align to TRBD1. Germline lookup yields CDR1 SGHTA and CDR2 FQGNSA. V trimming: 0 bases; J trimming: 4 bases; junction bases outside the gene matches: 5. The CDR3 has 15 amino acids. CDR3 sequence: CASSLAPRTGYEQYF. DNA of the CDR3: TGTGCCAGCAGCTTAGCGCCAAGGACAGGGTACGAGCAGTACTTC.

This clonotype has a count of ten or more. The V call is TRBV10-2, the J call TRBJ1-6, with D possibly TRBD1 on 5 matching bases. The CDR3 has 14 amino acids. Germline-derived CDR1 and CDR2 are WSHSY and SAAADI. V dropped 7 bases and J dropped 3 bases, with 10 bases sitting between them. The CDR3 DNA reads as TGCGCCAGCAAACAGGACAACTATAATTCACCCCTCCACTTT. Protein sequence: CASKQDNYNSPLHF.

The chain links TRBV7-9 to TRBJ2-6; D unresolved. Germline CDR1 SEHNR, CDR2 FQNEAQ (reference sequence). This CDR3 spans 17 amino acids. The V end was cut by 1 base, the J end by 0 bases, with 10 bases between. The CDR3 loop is CASSLGSLRSGANVLTF. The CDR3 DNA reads TGTGCCAGCAGCTTAGGCAGTCTCCGCTCTGGGGCCAACGTCCTGACTTTC. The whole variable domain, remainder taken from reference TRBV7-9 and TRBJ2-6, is DTGVSQNPRHKITKRGQNVTFRCDPISEHNRLYWYRQTLGQGPEFLTYFQNEAQLEKSRLLSDRFSAERPKGSFSTLEIQRTEQGDSAMYLCASSLGSLRSGANVLTFGAGSRLTVL.

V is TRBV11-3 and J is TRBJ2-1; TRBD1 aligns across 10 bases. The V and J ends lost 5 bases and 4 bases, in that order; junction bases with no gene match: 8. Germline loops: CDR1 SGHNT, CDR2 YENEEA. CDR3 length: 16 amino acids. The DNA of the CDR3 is TGTGCCAGCAGCGCGACAGGGGGCTCGCGATACAATGAGCAGTTCTTC. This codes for CASSATGGSRYNEQFF.

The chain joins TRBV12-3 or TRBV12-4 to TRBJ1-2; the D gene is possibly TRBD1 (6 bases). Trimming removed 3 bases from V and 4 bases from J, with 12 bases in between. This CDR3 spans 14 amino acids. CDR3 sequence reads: CASSFPGVSYGYTF. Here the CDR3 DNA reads TGTGCCAGCAGTTTCCCAGGGGTGTCCTATGGCTACACCTTC.

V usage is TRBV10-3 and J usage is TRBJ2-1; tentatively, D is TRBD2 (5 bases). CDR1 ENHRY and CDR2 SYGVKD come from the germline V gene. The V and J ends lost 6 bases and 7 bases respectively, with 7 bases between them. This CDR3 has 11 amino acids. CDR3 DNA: TGTGCCATCAGGGGAGATAATGAGCAGTTCTTC. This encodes CAIRGDNEQFF.